This is a list of T cell receptor beta chains from one sample in a study of breast tumors, draining lymph nodes, adjacent tissues. MiXCR was run by TCRdb on the multiplex PCR reads, yielding one entry per CDR3 protein. The table includes approximately 210,000 distinct CDR3 sequences, less than 35% detected once. Sequencing input: axillary lymph node tissue. These receptors came from a female donor with breast cancer. Some clones in this sample may be carry-over from other donors' samples. The CDR3 runs from the conserved cysteine through the conserved F or W. The D gene is left open where the match is weak. Only some rows state a clone size, as once, few, many or a class for expanded clones.

j_call d_call clone_size cdr3_length v_call cdr3_nt cdr3_aa
TRBJ1-2 - few 14 TRBV6-1 TGTGCCAGCAGTGCCCCCGGGACAATCTATGGCTACACCTTC CASSAPGTIYGYTF
TRBJ2-7 - - 17 TRBV6-4 TGTGCCAGCAGTCCGACCAGCGGGACAGCCTCGTCCTACGAGCAGTACTTC CASSPTSGTASSYEQYF
TRBJ2-5 TRBD2 - 14 TRBV12-3/TRBV12-4 TGTGCCAGCAGTCCTCGGGAGGGCCGGGAGACCCAGTACTTC CASSPREGRETQYF
TRBJ1-2 - few 14 TRBV6-1 TGTGCCAGCAGTGTTCACGGGACCCGGGGTGGCTACACCTTC CASSVHGTRGGYTF
TRBJ2-2 - many 13 TRBV7-2 TGTGCCAGCAGCTTGGTTAACCGACGGGAGCTGTTTTTT CASSLVNRRELFF
TRBJ2-7 - many 13 TRBV20-1 TGCAGTGCTCTGGAGGGGACCTCCTACGAGCAGTACTTC CSALEGTSYEQYF
TRBJ2-7 - many 14 TRBV5-1 TGCGCCAGCCGCACGGTGGGGGGAGGTCACGAGCAGTACTTC CASRTVGGGHEQYF
TRBJ1-5 TRBD1 many 15 TRBV6-1 TGTGCCAGCAGAACGACAGGGGGCGAGAATCAGCCCCAGCATTTT CASRTTGGENQPQHF
TRBJ1-6 - - 17 TRBV7-2 TGTGCCAGCAACCACGGGGGGGGAGGCGCGTCGGATTCACCCCTCCACTTT CASNHGGGGASDSPLHF
TRBJ1-2 - once 11 TRBV29-1 TGCAGCGCTGCGGTGGGTGGTGGCTACACCTTC CSAAVGGGYTF
TRBJ2-7 - few 13 TRBV6-5 TGTGCCAGCAGTTCGGACAGCTCCTACGAGCAGTACTTC CASSSDSSYEQYF
TRBJ2-2 TRBD1 many 16 TRBV24-1 TGTGCCACCAGTGACACGGGACAGGGTAACACCGGGGAGCTGTTTTTT CATSDTGQGNTGELFF
TRBJ1-5 - - 14 TRBV5-1 TGTGCCAGCAGCCAAGATGGGGGCAATCGCCCCCAGCATTTT CASSQDGGNRPQHF
TRBJ1-5 - - 12 TRBV20-1 - CSAFGDGAYEHF
TRBJ2-3 TRBD2 - 16 TRBV7-3 TGTGCCAGCAGCTTTAGCGGGGGGCCTAGCACAGATACGCAGTATTTT CASSFSGGPSTDTQYF
TRBJ2-2 TRBD1 - 17 TRBV3-1 TGTGCCAGCAGCCAAGAGAGGAGGACAGGGAATCACGGGGAGCTGGTTTTT CASSQERRTGNHGELVF
TRBJ2-1 - many 13 TRBV20-1 TGCAGTGCCCCAGGGGTGGTATACAATGAGCAGTTCTTC CSAPGVVYNEQFF
TRBJ1-2 TRBD1 many 14 TRBV5-1 TGCGCCAGCAGGGCGGACAGGGGGTGGTATGGCTACACCTTC CASRADRGWYGYTF
TRBJ2-5 TRBD2 many 20 TRBV2 TGTGCCAGCAGTGAAGCGAGGAGGGGAGTCGGGAGGGCCGGACAAGAGACCCAGTACTTC CASSEARRGVGRAGQETQYF
TRBJ2-7 TRBD1 few 16 TRBV6-1 TGTGCCAGCACAGGCGGGGGACAGGGGAGGGCCTACGAGCAGTACTTC CASTGGGQGRAYEQYF
TRBJ2-5 TRBD1 few 14 TRBV9 TGTGCCAGCAGCCCACAGGGGGCACGGGGGACCCAGTCCTTC CASSPQGARGTQSF
TRBJ2-7 - few 15 TRBV6-7 TGTGCCAGCAGTCATGAGTTCCTGCGGCCGGGCGAGCAGTACTTC CASSHEFLRPGEQYF
TRBJ1-5 - - 11 TRBV6-5 TGTGCCAGCAGAGGGGCCACACCCCAGCATTTT CASRGATPQHF
TRBJ1-2 - many 16 TRBV11-2 TGTGCCAGCAGCCCCATGGGAGTCACGGTCGCCAGTGGCTACACCTTC CASSPMGVTVASGYTF
TRBJ1-3 - many 12 TRBV3-1 TGTGCCAGCAGCCAAGAGGGAAACACCATATATTTT CASSQEGNTIYF
TRBJ2-5 - many 11 TRBV6-6 TGTGCCAGCAGCCACTTGGAGACCCAGTACTTC CASSHLETQYF
TRBJ2-6 - - 18 TRBV7-9 TGTGCCAGCAGTTCGACAGAGTCTAAAATTGCTGGGGCCAACGTCCTGACTTTC CASSSTESKIAGANVLTF
TRBJ2-1 - - 18 TRBV6-1 TGTGCCAGCAGTGACCCCGATGTTGGCGGCGTCCTTGACGATGAGCAGTTCTTC CASSDPDVGGVLDDEQFF
TRBJ1-3 - - 15 TRBV5-1 TGCGCCAGCAGCCATGCGTCGGGGTCTGGAAACACCATATATTTT CASSHASGSGNTIYF
TRBJ1-5 - - 13 TRBV20-1 TGCAGTGCTAGAGCCTCCGGGCAGCAGCCCCAGCATTTT CSARASGQQPQHF
TRBJ2-1 - - 16 TRBV5-1 TGCGCCAGCAGCTTGGGGGAGCGCCGCTCCTACAATGAGCAGTTCTTC CASSLGERRSYNEQFF
TRBJ2-7 TRBD2 - 17 TRBV2 TGTGCCAGCAGTGAGGCTAGCGGGGGGGCCCGGACCGGGGAGCAGTACTTC CASSEASGGARTGEQYF
TRBJ2-4 TRBD2 - 14 TRBV20-1 TGCAGTGCTGGGACTAGCGGGAGGGCGGACATTCAGTACTTC CSAGTSGRADIQYF
TRBJ1-4 - few 17 TRBV6-5 TGTGCCAGCAGTTATCTCCCATTGGGACGGTCTAATGAAAAACTGTTTTTT CASSYLPLGRSNEKLFF
TRBJ2-5 - many 15 TRBV5-1 TGCGCCAGCAGACGGGCCAGGGGAGGCCAAGAGACCCAGTACTTC CASRRARGGQETQYF
TRBJ1-3 - many 15 TRBV2 TGTGCCAGCAGTGAACAGGGGCTATCGGGAAACACCATATATTTT CASSEQGLSGNTIYF
TRBJ1-5 TRBD1 many 14 TRBV2 TGTGCCAGCAGTGGGACAGGAGAGCTCCTGGCCCAGCATTTT CASSGTGELLAQHF
TRBJ1-3 TRBD1 - 15 TRBV20-1 TGCAGTGGCCTACGGGGACAGGGTTCGGGAAACACCATATATTTT CSGLRGQGSGNTIYF
TRBJ1-3 - many 14 TRBV20-1 TGCAGTGCTAGAGTCGTGGGCTCTGGAAACACCATATATTTT CSARVVGSGNTIYF
TRBJ2-1 - many 11 TRBV10-2 TGCGCCAGCAGTGAATTGAATGAGCAGTTCTTC CASSELNEQFF
TRBJ2-1 TRBD2 - 14 TRBV20-1 TGCAGTGCTAGAGGGACTAGAAGGGGCACTGGGCAGTTCTTC CSARGTRRGTGQFF
TRBJ2-4 - once 15 TRBV20-1 TGCAGTGCTAGAGATCTTCACCGTACCAAAAACATTCAGTACTTC CSARDLHRTKNIQYF
TRBJ1-2 - many 13 TRBV24-1 TGTGCCACCAGCTCAGGGGCGGTGTATGGCTACACCTTC CATSSGAVYGYTF
TRBJ2-2 TRBD2 - 16 TRBV5-6 TGTGCCAGCAGCTCGACAGGGACTAGCGGTACCGGGGAGCTGTTTTTT CASSSTGTSGTGELFF
TRBJ2-5 - many 11 TRBV30 TGTGCCTGGAGTATGGGAGTTAAACGGTACTTC CAWSMGVKRYF
TRBJ2-3 TRBD2 many 12 TRBV20-1 TGCAGTGCTAGAAGCGGGGCGGATACGCAGTATTTT CSARSGADTQYF
TRBJ2-7 - many 15 TRBV7-3 TGTGCCAGCAGCCCTTCCGGGGGTGGCCCCCTGGAGCAGTACTTC CASSPSGGGPLEQYF
TRBJ1-3 - - 10 TRBV7-9 TGTGCCAGCAGTCGCGACACCATATATTTT CASSRDTIYF
TRBJ2-5 - many 13 TRBV20-1 TGCAGTGCCCCCGGGGCGGTAGGGGAGACCCAGTACTTC CSAPGAVGETQYF
TRBJ2-3 TRBD2 many 17 TRBV6-6 TGTGCCAGCAGTTACAAGGGACTAGCGGGGAGCACAGATACGCAGTATTTT CASSYKGLAGSTDTQYF
TRBJ1-2 - many 13 TRBV11-2 TGTGCCAGCAGCTCTAGGGAAAACTATGGCTACACCTTC CASSSRENYGYTF
TRBJ2-5 - few 15 TRBV5-1 TGCGCCAGCAGCTTGGCAGCGAGGGCACAAGAGACCCAGTACTTC CASSLAARAQETQYF
TRBJ2-6 - - 13 TRBV2 TGTGCCAGCAGGATTACAGGGGCCAACGTCCTGACTTTC CASRITGANVLTF
TRBJ2-1 - - 17 TRBV11-2 TGTGCCAGCAGCTCCTCCCCCGGGACTCCCTCCTACGATGAGCAGTTCTTC CASSSSPGTPSYDEQFF
TRBJ2-1 - few 17 TRBV12-5 TGTGCTAGTGGTTTGAGGGTCACCGGGGGCCTCTACAATGAGCAGTTCTTC CASGLRVTGGLYNEQFF
TRBJ1-6 TRBD1 - 15 TRBV20-1 TGCAGTGCTTACCGGGACAGGTCCTATAATTCACCCCTCCACTTT CSAYRDRSYNSPLHF
TRBJ2-7 - many 14 TRBV10-3 TGTGCCATCAGTGAACCCCAGGGTTCCTACGAGCAGTACTTC CAISEPQGSYEQYF
TRBJ2-2 - - 14 TRBV29-1 TGCAGCGTTTTAGCGGAAGCGAACACCGGGGAGCTGTTTTTT CSVLAEANTGELFF